This TCR beta chain was identified in a study of radiotherapy plus CTLA-4 blockade in lung cancer. Across the study: Objective response was observed in approximately 18% of patients, and disease control in roughly 31%.

Profiling relied on immunoSEQ multiplex PCR, and the TCRdb table lists in-frame clones only, not all of them. In the table there are tens of thousands of clones, roughly 84% of which are singletons. Germline CDR1 reads LNHDA; CDR2 reads SQIVND (reference sequence). This CDR3 region has 15 residues. J was trimmed by 2 bases and V by 7 bases; bases with no gene match: 4. Whole-study results and caveats: Among blood TCR repertoires after radiotherapy plus ipilimumab, tumor-derived clones expanded.

As concerns this clone: Its antigen is still unknown.

Receiving focal radiation plus CTLA-4 blockade with ipilimumab were patients who had chemo-refractory metastatic non-small-cell lung cancer. This TCR came from a human donor with non-small cell lung cancer whose response to radiotherapy plus ipilimumab could not be evaluated. Sample: peripheral blood, taken from a patient treated with radiotherapy plus ipilimumab. The genes are TRBV19 and TRBJ2-2; 10 positions match TRBD2. CDR3 residues: CASTGLAVNTGELFF. The CDR3 coding sequence is TGTGCCAGTACCGGACTAGCGGTTAACACCGGGGAGCTGTTTTTT.